This T cell receptor beta chain was observed in a study of STAT5B mutations in CD4+ large granular lymphocyte leukemia. The protocol was immunoSEQ multiplex PCR, while the TCRdb copy is restricted to in-frame clones and leaves out a portion. The repertoire holds about 30,000 clones, with more than 60% as singletons. Sequenced material: CD4+ T cells from blood buffy coats. The source is a human donor in good health.

CDR3 amino acids: CASSLVKYNEQFF. CDR3 DNA sequence: TGTGCCAGCAGCTTAGTGAAATACAATGAGCAGTTCTTC. This chain connects TRBV11-3 to TRBJ2-1; D not certain. The germline V gene encodes CDR1 SGHNT and CDR2 YENEEA. The V end was cut by 1 base, the J end by 4 bases, with 5 bases between. This CDR3 region has 13 residues.